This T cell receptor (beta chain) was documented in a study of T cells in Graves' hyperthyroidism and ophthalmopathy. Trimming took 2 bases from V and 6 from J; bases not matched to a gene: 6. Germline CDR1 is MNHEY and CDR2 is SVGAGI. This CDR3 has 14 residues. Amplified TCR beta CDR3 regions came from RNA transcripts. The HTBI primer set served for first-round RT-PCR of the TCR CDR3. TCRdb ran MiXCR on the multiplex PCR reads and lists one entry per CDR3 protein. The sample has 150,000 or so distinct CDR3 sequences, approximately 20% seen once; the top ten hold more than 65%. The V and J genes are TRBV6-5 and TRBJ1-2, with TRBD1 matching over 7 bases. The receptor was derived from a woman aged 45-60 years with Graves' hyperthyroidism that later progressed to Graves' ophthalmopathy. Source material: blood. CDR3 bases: TGTGCCAGCAGTTACCTCAGGGGGTATGATGGCTACACCTTC. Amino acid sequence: CASSYLRGYDGYTF.